Listed below are T cell receptor beta chains from one sample, sequenced in a study of T cells in tumors after PD-1 blockade. This table comes from immunoSEQ multiplex PCR, and its TCRdb copy is limited to in-frame clones, with some not included. The sample records roughly 50,000 clones, 65% to 85% being singletons. Sequencing was performed on PBMCs, taken before anti-PD-1 treatment. Receptor source: a human donor with basal cell carcinoma. CDR3s include the opening cysteine and the closing phenylalanine or tryptophan. D genes are given only for firm matches. Part of the rows lack a size; the others show once, few, many or a class for expanded clones.

clone size,J gene,D gene,V gene,CDR3 DNA,CDR3 protein
-,TRBJ2-1,-,TRBV27,TGTGCCAGCAGTTTATCCCCCCCGTTTCCTTACAATGAGCAGTTCTTC,CASSLSPPFPYNEQFF
-,TRBJ2-3,TRBD2,TRBV5-4,TGTGCCAGCACCTTGGGGGGGACCACAGATACGCAGTATTTT,CASTLGGTTDTQYF
-,TRBJ2-3,-,TRBV7-2,TGTGCCAGCAGCAGGGACATTAGCACAGATACGCAGTATTTT,CASSRDISTDTQYF
-,TRBJ1-1,-,TRBV10-1,TGCGCCAGCAATTGGCGGGGGGCGCGGGGCACTGAAGCTTTCTTT,CASNWRGARGTEAFF
-,TRBJ1-1,-,TRBV28,TGTGCCAGCAGTTCGGGACATAGGAACACTGAAGCTTTCTTT,CASSSGHRNTEAFF
few,TRBJ1-2,TRBD1,TRBV19,TGTGCCAGTAGTCAAACTGGGACAGGGGGCGCAAGCTATGGCTACACCTTC,CASSQTGTGGASYGYTF
-,TRBJ1-5,-,TRBV30,TGTGCCTGGAGTAACAGGGACAATCAGCCCCAGCATTTT,CAWSNRDNQPQHF
-,TRBJ1-2,TRBD1,TRBV7-9,TGTGCCAGCAGCTTAGCGATGGGGACAGGTGTACATGGCTACACCTTC,CASSLAMGTGVHGYTF
once,TRBJ1-5,-,TRBV19,TGTGCCAGTAGTATCTTTTACCGACAGAACTTCAATCAGCCCCAGCATTTT,CASSIFYRQNFNQPQHF
-,TRBJ2-2,-,TRBV5-4,TGTGCCAGCAGCTTCAGCGGGTCCGGAGGCACCGGGGAGCTGTTTTTT,CASSFSGSGGTGELFF
-,TRBJ1-3,-,TRBV7-9,TGTGCCAGCAGCCCCCGGGGCTCTGGAAACACCATATATTTT,CASSPRGSGNTIYF
-,TRBJ1-2,TRBD1,TRBV7-9,TGTGCCAGCAGCAAACCGGGACAGGTCTTCTATGGCTACACCTTC,CASSKPGQVFYGYTF
-,TRBJ2-6,TRBD1,TRBV30,TGTGCCTGGAGGAAGAGGGGGCTTGGGGCCAACGTCCTGACTTTC,CAWRKRGLGANVLTF
-,TRBJ1-1,-,TRBV29-1,TGCAGCGTTACCAGGAACACTGAAGCTTTCTTT,CSVTRNTEAFF
few,TRBJ1-6,-,TRBV28,TGTGCCAGCAGTTTTAGTCGGGGATTCGGGTCCTATAATTCACCCCTCCACTTT,CASSFSRGFGSYNSPLHF
-,TRBJ1-2,-,TRBV12-3/TRBV12-4,TGTGCCAGCAGTTTAGATGACAGTTATGGCTACACCTTC,CASSLDDSYGYTF
-,TRBJ2-3,-,TRBV6-4,TGTGCCAGCAGTGACTCGAACCAGGGATCAGATACGCAGTATTTT,CASSDSNQGSDTQYF
-,TRBJ1-2,-,TRBV20-1,TGCAGTGCTAGTAAGGGAAGGAACTATGGCTACACCTTC,CSASKGRNYGYTF
-,TRBJ1-2,-,TRBV29-1,TGCAGCGTGAGGGACCCCTATGGCTACACCTTC,CSVRDPYGYTF
-,TRBJ1-2,-,TRBV12-2,TGTGCAAGTCGCCCCGACTCCGGGACAGGGTTCTATGGCTACACCTTC,CASRPDSGTGFYGYTF
-,TRBJ1-2,-,TRBV5-1,TGCGCCAGCAGCTTGGACAGGGCGGGCTATGGCTACACCTTC,CASSLDRAGYGYTF
few,TRBJ2-1,-,TRBV28,TGTGCCAGCAGTTCCACGGTCAGCAATGAGCAGTTCTTC,CASSSTVSNEQFF
-,TRBJ2-3,TRBD2,TRBV7-9,TGTGCCAGCAGCTTGGGGGGGTTCACCACAGATACGCAGTATTTT,CASSLGGFTTDTQYF
-,TRBJ1-1,-,TRBV10-3,TGTGCCATCAGTTGGGACCGGGGAGGGTCCGAAGCTTTCTTT,CAISWDRGGSEAFF
once,TRBJ2-7,-,TRBV6-2/TRBV6-3,TGTGCCAGCAGTTACGGCGGTATCTACGAGCAGTACTTC,CASSYGGIYEQYF
-,TRBJ1-6,TRBD1,TRBV6-1,TGTGCCAGCAGTGAAGCTGCAGGGGGTAATTCACCCCTCCACTTT,CASSEAAGGNSPLHF
-,TRBJ2-4,-,TRBV18,TGTGCCAGCTCAAACTTAGCCAAAAACATTCAGTACTTC,CASSNLAKNIQYF
once,TRBJ1-1,TRBD1,TRBV30,TGTGCCTGCGGACAGGGGCATGGCACTGAAGCTTTCTTT,CACGQGHGTEAFF
-,TRBJ2-5,-,TRBV19,TGTGCCAGTAGTATCCGACCGCGGGTACCCCAAGAGACCCAGTACTTC,CASSIRPRVPQETQYF
-,TRBJ2-5,TRBD1,TRBV7-6,TGTGCCAGCAGCTTTGGGGTACAGGGGGCCGGAGAGACCCAGTACTTC,CASSFGVQGAGETQYF
-,TRBJ2-7,-,TRBV29-1,TGCAGCGTTTCCTATTTGGGAGAGCAGTACTTC,CSVSYLGEQYF
-,TRBJ2-2,TRBD1,TRBV24-1,TGTGCCACCAGTGACGCACGGGACAGGAACACCGGGGAGCTGTTTTTT,CATSDARDRNTGELFF
-,TRBJ1-2,-,TRBV10-3,TGTGCCATCAGTGAGTCGATCCAGTTTAATGGCTACACCTTC,CAISESIQFNGYTF
-,TRBJ1-6,TRBD1,TRBV5-1,TGCGCCAGCAGCCCCTCCGGGACAGGATATTCACCCCTCCACTTT,CASSPSGTGYSPLHF
-,TRBJ2-7,-,TRBV1,TGCACCAGCAGCCAAGAAGAACAGGTAAGGTACGAGCAGTACTTC,CTSSQEEQVRYEQYF
-,TRBJ2-1,TRBD2,TRBV4-2,TGTGCCAGCAGCCAAACTCTTAGCGGGGGGCTTTACAATGAGCAGTTCTTC,CASSQTLSGGLYNEQFF
-,TRBJ1-5,TRBD1,TRBV7-2,TGTGCCAGCAGCGACCGACAGGGGAATCAGCCCCAGCATTTT,CASSDRQGNQPQHF
medium-sized,TRBJ2-7,TRBD1,TRBV5-4,TGTGCCAGCAGCCACCAACAGGGGGCTGGGTACGAGCAGTACTTC,CASSHQQGAGYEQYF
once,TRBJ1-5,TRBD1,TRBV2,TGTGCCAGCGGGGACAGGGAGTCTCAGCCCCAGCATTTT,CASGDRESQPQHF
once,TRBJ2-2,-,TRBV29-1,TGCAGCGTTTCAGAGGGGAACACCGGGGAGCTGTTTTTT,CSVSEGNTGELFF
-,TRBJ2-1,-,TRBV3-1/TRBV3-2,TGTGCCAGCAGCCAAGTGCCGGGGGAAAGTAATGAGCAGTTCTTC,CASSQVPGESNEQFF
once,TRBJ2-1,TRBD2,TRBV6-4,TGTGCCAGCAGTGCTAGCGGGGGCGCCCCCTGGAATGAGCAGTTCTTC,CASSASGGAPWNEQFF
-,TRBJ2-1,TRBD2,TRBV27,TGTGCCAGCAGTTTAGTGGGACTAGCGGGGACGTTCTTC,CASSLVGLAGTFF
-,TRBJ2-5,-,TRBV5-6,TGTGCCAGCAGCTTGACTGGCACCTCGCAAGAGACCCAGTACTTC,CASSLTGTSQETQYF
-,TRBJ2-3,-,TRBV2,TGTGCCAGCAGTGGGTCTAGCGCTGGTACGCAGTATTTT,CASSGSSAGTQYF
-,TRBJ2-7,TRBD1,TRBV27,TGTGCCAGCAGTTTAAGGGGACAGGTCTGGAAGCAGTACTTC,CASSLRGQVWKQYF
-,TRBJ1-2,-,TRBV18,TGTGCCAGCTCACTACAGGGTGGAGAGTATGGCTACACCTTC,CASSLQGGEYGYTF
-,TRBJ1-5,TRBD1,TRBV18,TGTGCCAGCTCACCTGAACAGGGGGCGAATCAGCCCCAGCATTTT,CASSPEQGANQPQHF
-,TRBJ2-1,-,TRBV20-1,TGCAGTGCTACAAACAATGAGCAGTTCTTC,CSATNNEQFF
-,TRBJ2-2,TRBD2,TRBV11-3,TGTGCCAGCAGCTTAAGTAGCCGGGGGGCCGGGGAGCTGTTTTTT,CASSLSSRGAGELFF
-,TRBJ1-3,-,TRBV6-1,TGTGCCAGCAGTGAGACAGTAGTCGATGGAAACACCATATATTTT,CASSETVVDGNTIYF
-,TRBJ2-7,-,TRBV10-3,TGTGCCACCGGCCCCCCCCAAGGATCCTACGAGCAGTACTTC,CATGPPQGSYEQYF
-,TRBJ2-3,TRBD1,TRBV28,TGTGCCAGCAGTACCTACAGGGGACGAAGCACAGATACGCAGTATTTT,CASSTYRGRSTDTQYF
-,TRBJ2-7,TRBD1,TRBV4-1,TGCGCCAGCAGCTACGGGACAGGGGTCTCCTACGAGCAGTACTTC,CASSYGTGVSYEQYF
-,TRBJ2-2,TRBD2,TRBV12-3/TRBV12-4,TGTGCCAGCAGGGGACTAACCGGGGAGCTGTTTTTT,CASRGLTGELFF
-,TRBJ1-6,TRBD1,TRBV6-5,TGTGCCATAGGACAGGATTCACCCCTCCACTTT,CAIGQDSPLHF
-,TRBJ1-1,-,TRBV4-1,TGCGCCAGCAGCCATTTTCAGGGGACGAACACTGAAGCTTTCTTT,CASSHFQGTNTEAFF
-,TRBJ2-2,TRBD1,TRBV5-4,TGTGCCAGCAGCTCCCTGACAGGGGCGATAAACACCGGGGAGCTGTTTTTT,CASSSLTGAINTGELFF